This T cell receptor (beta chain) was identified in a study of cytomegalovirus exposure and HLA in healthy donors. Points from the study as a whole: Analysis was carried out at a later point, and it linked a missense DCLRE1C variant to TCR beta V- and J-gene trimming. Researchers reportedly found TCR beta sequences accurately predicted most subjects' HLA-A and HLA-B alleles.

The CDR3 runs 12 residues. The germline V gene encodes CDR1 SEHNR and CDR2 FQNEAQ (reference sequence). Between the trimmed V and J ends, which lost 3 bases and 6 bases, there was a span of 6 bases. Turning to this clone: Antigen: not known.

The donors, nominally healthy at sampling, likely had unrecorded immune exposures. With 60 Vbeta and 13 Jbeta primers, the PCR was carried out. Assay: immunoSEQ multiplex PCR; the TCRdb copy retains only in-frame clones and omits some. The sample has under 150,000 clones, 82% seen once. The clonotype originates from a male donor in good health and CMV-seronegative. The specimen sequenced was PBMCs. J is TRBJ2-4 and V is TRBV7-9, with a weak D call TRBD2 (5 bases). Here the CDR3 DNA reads TGTGCCAGCAGCTTGGGGAGAAACATTCAGTACTTC. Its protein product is CASSLGRNIQYF.